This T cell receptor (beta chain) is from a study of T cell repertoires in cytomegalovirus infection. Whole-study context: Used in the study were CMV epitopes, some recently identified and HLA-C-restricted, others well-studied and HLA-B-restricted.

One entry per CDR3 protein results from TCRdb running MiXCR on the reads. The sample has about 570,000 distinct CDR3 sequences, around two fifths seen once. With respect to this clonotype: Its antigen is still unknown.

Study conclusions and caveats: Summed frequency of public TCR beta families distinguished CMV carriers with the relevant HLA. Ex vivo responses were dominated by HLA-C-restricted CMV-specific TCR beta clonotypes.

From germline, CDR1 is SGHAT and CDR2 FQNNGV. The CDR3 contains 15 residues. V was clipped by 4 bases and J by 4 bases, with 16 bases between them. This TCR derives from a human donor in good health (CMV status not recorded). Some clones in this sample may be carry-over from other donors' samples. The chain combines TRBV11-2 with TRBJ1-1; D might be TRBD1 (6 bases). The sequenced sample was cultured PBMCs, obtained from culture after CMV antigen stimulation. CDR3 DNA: TGTGCCAGCAGCTCGAAGGGCAGGGGAAGCACTGAAGCTTTCTTT. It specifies CASSSKGRGSTEAFF. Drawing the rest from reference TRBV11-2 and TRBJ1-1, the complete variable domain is EAGVAQSPRYKIIEKRQSVAFWCNPISGHATLYWYQQILGQGPKLLIQFQNNGVVDDSQLPKDRFSAERLKGVDSTLKIQPAKLEDSAVYLCASSSKGRGSTEAFFGQGTRLTVV.